This entry is about one TCR beta chain. This entry comes from a study of early T cells in non-severe SARS-CoV-2 infection. V lost 8 bases to trimming and J lost 7 bases, with 11 bases between them. Per the germline V gene, CDR1 is SNHLY and CDR2 is FYNNEI. The CDR3 is made up of 11 amino acids. TCRdb ran MiXCR on the 5' RACE reads and lists one entry per CDR3 protein. This table has 80,000 or so distinct CDR3 sequences, about 11% appearing once. The chain couples TRBV2 to TRBJ1-1; D remains ambiguous. Material: whole blood, obtained at baseline. This clonotype originated in an adult who was a healthcare worker with PCR-confirmed SARS-CoV-2 infection or an uninfected control (not recorded which). CDR3 sequence reads: CASLYTYEAFF. The CDR3 DNA reads TGTGCCAGCCTGTACACCTATGAAGCTTTCTTT.